Below, one TCR beta chain is given with its context. This clone was seen a handful of times. No antigen is known for it. Base qualities are not provided; no much larger clone lies one nucleotide away. The data were taken from a study of cytomegalovirus exposure and HLA in healthy donors (dated by TCRdb to about 2017). The study in broad terms: According to an earlier analysis of 450 to 650 of the donors, 150 million to 200 million T cells yielded 90 million to 140 million unique TCR beta sequences and more than 250 Gb of sequence data. Roughly 300 gigabases of sequencing data and roughly 81 million unique TCR sequences made up an early release that covered some 640 HLA-typed donors. Of the 398 genotyped donors, roughly 76% were placed in the genetic ancestry cluster associated with self-reported Caucasian donors. The study was designed to test whether signatures of past pathogen exposure could be identified by cataloging public T cell receptors. Using immunosequencing, the study profiled T cell repertoires from some 670 subjects and related those repertoires to cytomegalovirus serostatus. Along with the approximately 700-subject first cohort, a separate validation cohort of some 130 different subjects was used. To predict cytomegalovirus infection status, the study combined high-throughput TCR immunosequencing, statistical association of individual TCRs with disease status, and machine learning. To study patterns of TCR occurrence, a later analysis re-analyzed previously published TCR beta repertoires from 550 to 800 donors and added high-resolution HLA genotyping. In the later analysis, no new phenotypic data were used to find candidate immune exposures; instead, reliance was placed on TCR beta sequences and their occurrence across donors. In an earlier analysis of roughly 540 of the donors, high-throughput TCR beta sequencing was used to judge whether each TCR beta V gene segment behaved as functional or pseudogenic. Donor age, sex, ethnicity and CMV serostatus were compiled together with the repertoire data. In a later genetic analysis, genome-wide SNP genotypes for about 55% of the roughly 700 donors were used, and that subset was treated as a discovery cohort. All discovery cohort repertoires had been generated using a single sequencing platform. HLA typing included class I and class II loci at four-digit resolution. The number of typed donors differed by locus: roughly 620-640 for A, B, C, DRB1 and DQB1; some 500 for DQA1; 600 to 610 for DPA1; and 400 to 480 for DPB1. About five DR-DQ haplotypes were treated as single units for association and clustering because of strong linkage in the cohort. Among some 410 genotyped donors of the cohort, an average of approximately 240,000 unique TCR beta nucleotide sequences was sequenced per donor, of which about 19% were non-productive.

Overall study outcomes, separate from this receptor: In a later genetic analysis, fewer N-insertions in productive TCRs were reported among donors in an Asian-associated ancestry cluster than the 666-donor mean. The authors suggested that the approach could potentially be extended to other disease states and immunological phenotypes. The cohort was sequenced for TCR beta chains only, and without alpha or paired-chain data the features that could be detected were limited. CMV serostatus was the only immune exposure information available for the cohort. Most TCR sequences were seen in very few donors, while some public TCRs were found in many individuals. Roughly uniform sequencing depth across donors was assumed in presence/absence analyses, although this assumption may not hold. A later analysis reported that several top co-occurrence clusters appeared linked to parvovirus B19, influenza, CMV and Epstein-Barr virus. In an earlier analysis of 587 of the donors, most TCR beta V segments appeared in productive rearrangements about 87% or about 30% of the time, broadly matching IMGT annotations. A further reported finding was that TCR beta sequences accurately predicted the HLA-A and HLA-B alleles for most subjects in the first cohort. About 17 rarely observed V segments, including chromosome 9 orphons, were excluded from the earlier analysis of a few hundred of the donors because counts were too low. According to a later analysis, TCR association rates differed among HLA loci, with DRB1 alleles showing the most associated TCRs and HLA-C alleles showing the fewest. The classifier was reported to diagnose cytomegalovirus status with high specificity and sensitivity in both the original and validation cohorts. Strong co-occurrence of HLA alleles, especially DR and DQ, made assigning TCR associations to individual alleles difficult. At a false discovery rate of 0.05, a later analysis linked roughly 17,000 TCR beta sequences to specific HLA alleles. Linkage disequilibrium might explain the correlated functional status among segregating V segments, but an unknown experimental factor could not be excluded. Because HLA typing was unavailable for some donors at each locus, only the typed subset was used in association tests. Three of the identified cytomegalovirus-associated TCR beta chains were confirmed in vitro to be specific for cytomegalovirus antigens. In the study, 150 to 200 TCR beta chains were listed as associated with cytomegalovirus. The sequencing pipeline was judged likely to have produced a cluster of highly shared sequence variants as a technical artifact. V-gene and J-gene trimming of TCR beta chains was associated with a missense DCLRE1C variant in a later genetic analysis, and the association was replicated in an independent cohort. Compared with equally common non-associated chains, HLA-associated TCR beta chains in a later analysis were more clonally expanded and had lower generation probabilities. In a later analysis, most CMV-associated TCR beta chains were found to appear HLA-restricted, with HLA associations seemingly driven largely by CMV exposure.

The cohort was made up of 500 to 800 healthy bone marrow donors. All cohort members were sampled while nominally healthy, although unrecorded immune exposures were likely present. The donor was CMV seropositive and belonged to the group of 250 to 300 seropositive cohort members. Each donor provided a peripheral blood sample, and peripheral blood mononuclear cells were used for TCR beta sequencing. The Qiagen DNeasy Blood Extraction Kit was used to extract genomic DNA from the blood cell samples. Libraries were made using the immunoSEQ multiplex PCR assay. For the multiplex PCR, a mixture combining 60 forward primers for TCR Vbeta segments and 13 reverse primers for TCR Jbeta segments was used. A multiplex PCR assay on genomic DNA amplified the CDR3 region of rearranged TCR beta genes. The Illumina HiSeq System was used to sequence the amplified TCR beta libraries as 87-base-pair reads. The paper's processing steps were these. Across the 666 repertoires, a later analysis counted approximately 83 million unique TCR beta chains, around 11 million of which were shared by at least two donors. Raw reads were error-corrected and collapsed into unique sequences by a nearest-neighbor algorithm in which closely related sequences were merged to remove PCR and sequencing errors. Alignment of CDR3 sequences to IMGT reference sequences was used to assign V, D and J gene segments. Each retained sequence needed at least a six-nucleotide match to both a V gene segment and a J gene segment. A rearrangement counted as productive if the CDR3 had no stop codons and remained in frame with V and J, and every other rearrangement counted as non-productive. Following IMGT convention, CDR3 was defined as the stretch from the second conserved V-encoded cysteine to the conserved J-encoded phenylalanine. The earlier analysis of some 540 of the donors excluded any sequence lacking an unambiguous match to a single V gene segment. An earlier analysis of a few hundred of the donors called V segments functional above 56.7% productive rearrangements and segregating when the between-donor standard deviation exceeded 5%. A statistical classification framework was built to diagnose cytomegalovirus status from the catalog of TCR beta chain sequences. In a later analysis, TCR nucleotide sequences were compared against IMGT/GENE-DB human TR gene sequences so that V and J genes could be assigned. Using the TCRdist pipeline, a later analysis assigned CDR3 sequences along with most-parsimonious VDJ recombination scenarios. A later analysis defined each TCR beta chain by its CDR3 amino acid sequence plus V-gene family, and excluded reads lacking a unique V-gene family. In a later analysis, 500 to 700 highly shared, low-generation-probability nucleotide sequences were removed to address suspected cross-contamination and a sequencing artifact. For each public chain, a later analysis derived a clonal expansion index from normalized ranks of inferred template counts within each repertoire. A later analysis computed generation probabilities with a VDJ recombination model fitted to out-of-frame rearrangements, and checked the results against IGoR. In a later analysis, TCR-TCR, TCR-HLA and TCR-CMV co-occurrence was scored with hypergeometric tests, and a repertoire-size bias correction was applied to TCR pairs. A later analysis estimated false discovery rates by permuting HLA or CMV assignments 20 times. A later analysis grouped co-occurring TCRs with DBSCAN, adding TCRdist sequence similarity when clustering within HLA-allele-positive subsets. Repertoires with fewer than 30,000 or more than 120,000 public chains, plus five repertoires with anomalous nucleotide sharing, were excluded from co-occurrence clustering. The immuneACCESS repertoire file appears here via TCRdb, limited to in-frame rearrangements. These files lack a portion of the clones; in checked studies, under half of the deficit traces to unresolved V genes, and the cause of the others is not known. The V and J calls and the clone size are those of that table, but D and trimming were determined from the DNA. Recorded for this sample are fewer than 300,000 clones; about nine tenths of them occurred a single time. The biggest ten clones account for roughly 4% of the sample.

The TCR originated in a man aged 40-50 years in good health and CMV-seropositive. Sequencing was carried out using PBMCs.

The sequence in DNA is TGCAGCGTTGCTCGGGGAACGAACACTGAAGCTTTCTTT. Translation gives CSVARGTNTEAFF. The chain couples TRBV29-1 to TRBJ1-1, with the identity of the D gene unclear. The CDR3 sequence holds 13 residues, the cysteine and phenylalanine included. Only the CDR3 portion is preserved as DNA: 39 bases, with reading frame beginning at the first base. V lost 4 bases and J lost 1 base; the stretch between them is 10 bases long. In the germline V gene, CDR1 corresponds to SQVTM and CDR2 to ANQGSEA.